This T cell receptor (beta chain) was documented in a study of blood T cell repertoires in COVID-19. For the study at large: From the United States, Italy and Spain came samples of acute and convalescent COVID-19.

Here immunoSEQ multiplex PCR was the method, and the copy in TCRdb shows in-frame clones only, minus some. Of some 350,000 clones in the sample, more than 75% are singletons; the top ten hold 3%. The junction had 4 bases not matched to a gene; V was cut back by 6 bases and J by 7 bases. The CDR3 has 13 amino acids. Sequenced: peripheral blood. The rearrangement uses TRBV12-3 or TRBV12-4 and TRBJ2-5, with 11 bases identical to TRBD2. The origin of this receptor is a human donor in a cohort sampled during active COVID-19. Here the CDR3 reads CASRLTSGGTQYF. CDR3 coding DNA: TGTGCCAGCAGACTAACTAGCGGGGGGACCCAGTACTTC.